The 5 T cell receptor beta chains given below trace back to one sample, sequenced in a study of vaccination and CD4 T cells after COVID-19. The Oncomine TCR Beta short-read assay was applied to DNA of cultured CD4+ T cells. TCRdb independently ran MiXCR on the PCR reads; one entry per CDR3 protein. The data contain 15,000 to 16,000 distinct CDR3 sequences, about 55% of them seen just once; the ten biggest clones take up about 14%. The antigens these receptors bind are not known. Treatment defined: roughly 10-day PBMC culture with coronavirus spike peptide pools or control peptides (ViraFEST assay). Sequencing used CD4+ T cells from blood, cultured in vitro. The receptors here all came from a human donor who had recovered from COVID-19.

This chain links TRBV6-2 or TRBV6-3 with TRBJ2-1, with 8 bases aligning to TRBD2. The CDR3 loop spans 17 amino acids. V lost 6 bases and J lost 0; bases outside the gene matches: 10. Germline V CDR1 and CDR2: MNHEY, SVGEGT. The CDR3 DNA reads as TGTGCCAGCAGCTCCGGGGGGGCGGGTCCCTCCTACAATGAGCAGTTCTTC. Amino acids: CASSSGGAGPSYNEQFF.

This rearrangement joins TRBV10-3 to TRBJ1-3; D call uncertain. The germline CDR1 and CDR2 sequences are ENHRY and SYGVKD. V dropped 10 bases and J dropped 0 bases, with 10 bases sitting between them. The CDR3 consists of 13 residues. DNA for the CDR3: TGTGCCACCTTTTTTACCTCTGGAAACACCATATATTTT. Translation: CATFFTSGNTIYF.

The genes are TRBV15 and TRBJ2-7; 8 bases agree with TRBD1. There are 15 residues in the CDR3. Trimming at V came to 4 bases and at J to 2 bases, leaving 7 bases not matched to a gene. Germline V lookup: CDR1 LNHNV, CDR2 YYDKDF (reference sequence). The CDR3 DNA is TGTGCCACCAGCATCACCGGGACAGGAGCCTACGAGCAGTACTTC. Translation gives CATSITGTGAYEQYF.

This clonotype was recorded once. The DNA of the CDR3 is TGTGCCAGCAGTGCGCAGGGAGGGAACACTGAAGCTTTCTTT. This codes for CASSAQGGNTEAFF. The genes are TRBV27 and TRBJ1-1, with a weak D call TRBD1 (5 bases). The CDR3 is made up of 14 amino acids. The V and J ends lost 5 bases and 1 base respectively, with 11 bases between them. Germline loops: CDR1 MNHEY, CDR2 SMNVEV (reference sequence).

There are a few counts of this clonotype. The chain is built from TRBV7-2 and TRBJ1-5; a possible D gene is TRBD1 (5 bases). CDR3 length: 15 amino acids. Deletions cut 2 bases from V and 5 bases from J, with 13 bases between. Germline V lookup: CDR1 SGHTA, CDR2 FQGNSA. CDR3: CASSLQGSLDQPQHF. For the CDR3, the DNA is TGTGCCAGCAGCTTACAGGGCAGTCTAGATCAGCCCCAGCATTTT.